This entry lists 16 T cell receptor beta chains sequenced from one sample in a study of cytomegalovirus exposure and HLA in healthy donors (dated by TCRdb to 2016 to 2017). Receptors were amplified or captured by the immunoSEQ multiplex PCR assay. The source is immuneACCESS, and TCRdb retained only in-frame sequences with V and J called. Part of the clones is not carried over; for the studies checked, unresolved V genes explain less than half of this, and the remainder is unexplained. Counted in this sample were 90,000 to 130,000 clones; approximately 86% of them appeared once. Around 3% of the sample belongs to the ten largest clones. Material for sequencing was PBMCs. The origin of the receptors is a woman aged 18-30 years in good health and CMV-seronegative.

V gene TRBV5-4 combines with J gene TRBJ2-7; 11 bases are a match to TRBD2. The V gene's germline CDR1 is SGHNT and CDR2 YYREEE (reference sequence). V was pared by 2 bases and J by 7 bases, with 5 bases of the junction left unmatched. The length of the CDR3 is 14 residues. CDR3 bases: TGTGCCAGCAGCTTTGCGGGACTAGCGGCGGAGCAGTACTTC. Translating gives CASSFAGLAAEQYF.

The genes are TRBV7-9 and TRBJ2-7; 7 bases are shared with TRBD2. Germline loops: CDR1 SEHNR, CDR2 FQNEAQ (reference sequence). The V segment lost 5 bases and the J segment 1 base; nucleotides outside the gene matches: 11. The CDR3 contains 16 residues. The DNA for the CDR3 is TGTGCCAGCAGCCCAACCGGAGGGGAGGGGTCCTACGAGCAGTACTTC. This sequence encodes CASSPTGGEGSYEQYF.

The rearrangement uses TRBV5-1 and TRBJ1-1, with unresolved D. This CDR3 has 13 residues. Trimming shortened V by 4 bases and J by 7 bases, and 14 bases separated the two germline ends. CDR1 and CDR2 (germline): SGHRS, YFSETQ. The CDR3 spells CASSETPGLEAFF. The CDR3 DNA is TGCGCCAGCAGCGAAACCCCGGGTCTTGAAGCTTTCTTT.

The V gene is TRBV18, the J gene TRBJ2-2; TRBD1 is a possible D gene (6 bases). The germline V gene encodes CDR1 KGHSH and CDR2 LQKENI. This CDR3 is 16 amino acids long. Trimming left V 3 bases short and J 1 base short, with 12 bases between. The CDR3 DNA reads TGTGCCAGCTCACCCCCGGCAGGGGAGAACACCGGGGAGCTGTTTTTT. This encodes CASSPPAGENTGELFF.

The chain carries TRBV10-3 and TRBJ2-1; D uncertain. This CDR3 is 11 amino acids long. V shed 5 bases and J shed 5 bases, with 4 bases lying between them. CDR1 and CDR2 (germline): ENHRY, SYGVKD. In nucleotides, the CDR3 is TGTGCCATCAGTAATAACAATGAGCAGTTCTTC. This codes for CAISNNNEQFF.

The chain employs TRBV6-5 and TRBJ2-7, with D possibly being TRBD1 (5 bases). The CDR3 is 13 residues long. Per germline, CDR1 MNHEY and CDR2 SVGAGI. V dropped 2 bases and J dropped 3 bases, with 8 bases sitting between them. The CDR3 bases are TGTGCCAGCAGTTACGCACAGGACTACGAGCAGTACTTC. It specifies CASSYAQDYEQYF.

This clone occurred a few times. The chain has TRBV5-6 and TRBJ2-7; maybe TRBD1 (6 bases). The CDR3 runs 14 residues. Deletions cut 4 bases from V and 1 base from J, with 12 bases between. CDR1 and CDR2 from the germline V gene are SGHDT and YYEEEE. CDR3 loop: CASSKRDMSYEQYF. CDR3 bases: TGTGCCAGCAGCAAACGGGACATGTCCTACGAGCAGTACTTC.

This sequence joins TRBV27 and TRBJ2-1; 11 positions match TRBD1. J was trimmed by 7 bases and V by 5 bases; bases with no gene match: 7. Germline loops: CDR1 MNHEY, CDR2 SMNVEV (reference sequence). CDR3 size: 15 residues. The DNA for the CDR3 is TGTGCCAGCAGTGCCGGGACAGGGGGAAAAAATGAGCAGTTCTTC. Translation: CASSAGTGGKNEQFF.

The V gene is TRBV5-1, the J gene TRBJ1-1, with 9 bases identical to TRBD1. Germline CDR1 SGHRS, CDR2 YFSETQ. This CDR3 has 15 residues. V dropped 0 bases and J dropped 7; count of bases not matched to a gene: 7. The CDR3 DNA reads as TGCGCCAGCAGCTTGGAACCGGGACAGGGTGTTGAAGCTTTCTTT. This sequence encodes CASSLEPGQGVEAFF.

The chain links TRBV6-1 to TRBJ2-7; 9 positions agree with TRBD1. This CDR3 is built from 14 residues. CDR1 MNHNS and CDR2 SASEGT come from the germline V gene. With V trimmed by 7 bases and J by 3 bases, 7 bases remained unmatched. CDR3 sequence reads: CASTPGQGIYEQYF. The CDR3 nucleotides are TGTGCCAGCACCCCGGGACAGGGCATCTACGAGCAGTACTTC.

CDR3 sequence: CASSRPGGGGHNKTGELFF. The CDR3 DNA reads as TGCGCCAGCAGCCGCCCGGGAGGGGGGGGGCATAACAAGACCGGGGAGCTGTTTTTT. The V call is TRBV4-1, the J call TRBJ2-2; 8 nucleotides align to TRBD2. Trimming took 4 bases from V and 5 from J; bases not matched to a gene: 18. Germline CDR1 reads MGHRA; CDR2 reads YSYEKL. This CDR3 contains 19 residues.

The J gene is TRBJ1-1, the V gene TRBV28, with 8 positions matching TRBD1. The germline V gene has CDR1 MDHEN and CDR2 SYDVKM. The V and J ends lost 0 bases and 1 base, in that order; junction bases with no gene match: 4. The CDR3 is made up of 16 amino acids. The CDR3 sequence: CASSLWDRVKNTEAFF. The CDR3 bases are TGTGCCAGCAGTTTATGGGACAGGGTAAAGAACACTGAAGCTTTCTTT.

This sequence joins TRBV7-9 and TRBJ2-2; possibly TRBD2 for D (6 bases). The CDR3 extends over 17 amino acids. With 5 bases removed from V and 0 bases from J, the gap between germline ends came to 16 bases. The germline V gene encodes CDR1 SEHNR and CDR2 FQNEAQ (reference sequence). The CDR3 DNA follows: TGTGCCAGCAGCCCACCCTGGAGGGGAGCGAACACCGGGGAGCTGTTTTTT. The encoded protein is CASSPPWRGANTGELFF.

This chain uses TRBV5-1 with TRBJ2-7, with 7 bases matching TRBD1. The CDR3 covers 14 residues. In germline, CDR1 is SGHRS, CDR2 YFSETQ. Trimming cost V 5 bases and J 1 base; bases outside gene matches: 6. In nucleotides, the CDR3 is TGCGCCAGCAGACCGGGACAGACTTCCTACGAGCAGTACTTC. Protein: CASRPGQTSYEQYF. The full variable domain, with the rest looked up from reference TRBV5-1 and TRBJ2-7, is KAGVTQTPRYLIKTRGQQVTLSCSPISGHRSVSWYQQTPGQGLQFLFEYFSETQRNKGNFPGRFSGRQFSNSRSEMNVSTLELGDSALYLCASRPGQTSYEQYFGPGTRLTVT.

The chain is built from TRBV10-3 and TRBJ1-2; possibly TRBD1 for D (6 bases). The CDR3 sequence is 16 residues long. V lost 2 bases and J lost 2, with 15 bases in between. The V gene's germline CDR1 is ENHRY and CDR2 SYGVKD. CDR3 coding DNA: TGTGCCATCAGTGAGCCTGGGGGGGCTCAAAACTATGGCTACACCTTC. Translation gives CAISEPGGAQNYGYTF.

V and J are TRBV4-1 and TRBJ1-5; 7 nucleotides match TRBD1. Trimming took 1 base from V and 6 from J; bases not matched to a gene: 6. The CDR3 runs to 15 residues. Germline CDR1 MGHRA, CDR2 YSYEKL. DNA for the CDR3: TGCGCCAGCAGCCAAGTCGGGCAGGGGGTTCAGCCCCAGCATTTT. Its translation: CASSQVGQGVQPQHF.